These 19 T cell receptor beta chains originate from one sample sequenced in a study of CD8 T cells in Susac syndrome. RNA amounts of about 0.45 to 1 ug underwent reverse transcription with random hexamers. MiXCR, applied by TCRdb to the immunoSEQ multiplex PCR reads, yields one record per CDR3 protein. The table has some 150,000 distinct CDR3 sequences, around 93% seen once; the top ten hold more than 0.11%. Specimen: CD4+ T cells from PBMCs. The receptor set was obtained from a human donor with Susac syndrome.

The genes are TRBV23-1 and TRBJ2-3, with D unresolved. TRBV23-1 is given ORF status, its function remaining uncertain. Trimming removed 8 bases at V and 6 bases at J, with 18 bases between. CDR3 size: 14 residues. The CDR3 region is CASSKSPTTDTQYF. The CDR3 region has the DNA TGCGCCAGCTCCAAGTCTCCCACTACGGATACGCAGTATTTT.

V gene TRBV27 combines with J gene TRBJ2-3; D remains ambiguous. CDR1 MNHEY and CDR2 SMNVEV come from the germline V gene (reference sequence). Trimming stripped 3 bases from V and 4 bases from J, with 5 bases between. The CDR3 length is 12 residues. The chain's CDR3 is CASSFNADTQYF. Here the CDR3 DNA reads TGTGCCAGCAGTTTTAATGCAGATACGCAGTATTTT.

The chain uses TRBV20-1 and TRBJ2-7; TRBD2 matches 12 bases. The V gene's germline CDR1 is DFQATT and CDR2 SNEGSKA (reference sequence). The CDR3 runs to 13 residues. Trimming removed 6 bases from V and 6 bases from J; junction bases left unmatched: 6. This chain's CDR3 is CSAPGLAGSEQYF. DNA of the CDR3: TGCAGTGCACCCGGACTAGCGGGAAGCGAGCAGTACTTC.

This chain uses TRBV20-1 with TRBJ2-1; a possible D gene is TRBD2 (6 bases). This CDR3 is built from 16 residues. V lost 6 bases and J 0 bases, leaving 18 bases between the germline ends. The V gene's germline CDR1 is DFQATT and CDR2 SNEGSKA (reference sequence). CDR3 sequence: CSARSSGPSSYNEQFF. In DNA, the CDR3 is TGCAGTGCCAGATCCAGCGGGCCTAGCTCCTACAATGAGCAGTTCTTC.

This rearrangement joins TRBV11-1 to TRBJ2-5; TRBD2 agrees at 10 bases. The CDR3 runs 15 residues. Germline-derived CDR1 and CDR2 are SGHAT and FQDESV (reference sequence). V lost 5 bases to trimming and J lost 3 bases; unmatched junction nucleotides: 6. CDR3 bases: TGTGCCAGCAGCCTAAATAGCGGGAGGAAAGAGACCCAGTACTTC. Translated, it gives CASSLNSGRKETQYF. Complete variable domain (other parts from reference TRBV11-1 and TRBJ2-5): EAEVAQSPRYKITEKSQAVAFWCDPISGHATLYWYRQILGQGPELLVQFQDESVVDDSQLPKDRFSAERLKGVDSTLKIQPAELGDSAMYLCASSLNSGRKETQYFGPGTRLLVL.

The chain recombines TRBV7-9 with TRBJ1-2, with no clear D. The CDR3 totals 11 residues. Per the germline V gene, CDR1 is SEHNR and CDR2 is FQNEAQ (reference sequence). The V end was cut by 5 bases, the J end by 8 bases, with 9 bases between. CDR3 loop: CASSPSAGYTF. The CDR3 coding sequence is TGTGCCAGCAGCCCTTCAGCGGGCTACACCTTC.

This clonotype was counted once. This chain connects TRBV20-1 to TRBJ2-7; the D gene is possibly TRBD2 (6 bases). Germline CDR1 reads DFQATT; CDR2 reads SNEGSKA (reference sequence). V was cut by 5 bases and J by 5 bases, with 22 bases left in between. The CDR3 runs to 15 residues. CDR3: CSAVDLRGISHEQYF. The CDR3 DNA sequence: TGCAGTGCTGTTGACCTACGGGGGATTAGCCACGAGCAGTACTTC.

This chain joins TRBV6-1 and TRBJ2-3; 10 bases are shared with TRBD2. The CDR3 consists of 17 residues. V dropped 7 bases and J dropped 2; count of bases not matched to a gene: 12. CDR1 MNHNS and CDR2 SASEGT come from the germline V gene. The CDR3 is CASTALGLASSTDTQYF. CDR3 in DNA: TGTGCCAGCACCGCCCTGGGACTAGCGAGTTCCACAGATACGCAGTATTTT.

DNA of the CDR3: TGTGCCAGCAGCTTGGAGTCCGGAGGAGAAAACATTCAGTACTTC. The encoded protein is CASSLESGGENIQYF. The J gene is TRBJ2-4, the V gene TRBV5-4; a possible D gene is TRBD2 (5 bases). In germline, CDR1 is SGHNT, CDR2 YYREEE (reference sequence). Trimming left V 0 bases short and J 5 bases short, with 12 bases between. The CDR3 totals 15 residues.

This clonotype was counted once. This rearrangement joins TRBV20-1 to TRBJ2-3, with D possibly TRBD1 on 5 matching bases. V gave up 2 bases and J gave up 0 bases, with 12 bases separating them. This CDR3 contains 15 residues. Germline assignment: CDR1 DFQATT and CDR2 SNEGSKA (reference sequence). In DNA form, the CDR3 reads TGCAGTGCTAGAAACAGGCTAACTAGCACAGATACGCAGTATTTT. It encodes CSARNRLTSTDTQYF.

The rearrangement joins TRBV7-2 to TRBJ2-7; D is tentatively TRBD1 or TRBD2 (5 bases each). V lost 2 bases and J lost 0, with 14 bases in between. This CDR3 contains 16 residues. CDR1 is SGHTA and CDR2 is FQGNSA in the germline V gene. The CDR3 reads CASSLSGTGSSYEQYF. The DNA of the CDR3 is TGTGCCAGCAGCTTATCCGGGACGGGGAGCTCCTACGAGCAGTACTTC.

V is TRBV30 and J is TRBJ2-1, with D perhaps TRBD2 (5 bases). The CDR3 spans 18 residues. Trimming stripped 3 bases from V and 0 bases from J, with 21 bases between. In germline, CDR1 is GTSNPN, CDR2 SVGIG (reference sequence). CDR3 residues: CAWRGLAESKSSYNEQFF. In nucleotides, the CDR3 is TGTGCCTGGAGAGGGCTAGCAGAATCCAAGAGCTCCTACAATGAGCAGTTCTTC.

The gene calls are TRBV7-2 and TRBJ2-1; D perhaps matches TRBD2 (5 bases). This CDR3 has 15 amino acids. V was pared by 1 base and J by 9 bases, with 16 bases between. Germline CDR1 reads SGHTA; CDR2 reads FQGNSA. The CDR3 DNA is TGTGCCAGCAGCTTAGTGGGCCCTAGCCTCGGTGAGCAGTTCTTC. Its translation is CASSLVGPSLGEQFF.

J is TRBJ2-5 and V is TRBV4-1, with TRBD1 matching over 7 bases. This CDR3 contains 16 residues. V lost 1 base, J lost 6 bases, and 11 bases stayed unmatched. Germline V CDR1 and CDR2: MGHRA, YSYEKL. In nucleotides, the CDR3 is TGCGCCAGCAGCCAAGGGACCTCAGGGGGTCGGAAGACCCAGTACTTC. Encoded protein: CASSQGTSGGRKTQYF.

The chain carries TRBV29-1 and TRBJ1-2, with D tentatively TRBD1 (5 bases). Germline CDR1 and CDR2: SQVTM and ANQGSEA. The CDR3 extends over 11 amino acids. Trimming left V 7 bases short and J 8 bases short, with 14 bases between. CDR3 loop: CSADSVGGYTF. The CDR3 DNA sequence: TGCAGCGCAGACAGTGTTGGGGGCTACACCTTC. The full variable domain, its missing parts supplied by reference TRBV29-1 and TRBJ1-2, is SAVISQKPSRDICQRGTSLTIQCQVDSQVTMMFWYRQQPGQSLTLIATANQGSEATYESGFVIDKFPISRPNLTFSTLTVSNMSPEDSSIYLCSADSVGGYTFGSGTRLTVV.

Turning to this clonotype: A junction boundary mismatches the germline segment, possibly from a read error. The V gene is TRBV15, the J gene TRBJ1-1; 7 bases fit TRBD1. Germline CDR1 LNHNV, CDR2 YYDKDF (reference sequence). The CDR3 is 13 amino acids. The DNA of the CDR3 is TGTGCCACCAGCGGAGAGGGGGCCACTGAAGCTTTCTTT. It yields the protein CATSGEGATEAFF.

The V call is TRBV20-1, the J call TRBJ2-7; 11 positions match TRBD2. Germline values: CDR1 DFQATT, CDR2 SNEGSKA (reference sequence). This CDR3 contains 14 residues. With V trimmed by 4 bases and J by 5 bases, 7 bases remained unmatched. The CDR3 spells CSAIRLAGTHEQYF. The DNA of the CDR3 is TGCAGTGCTATTAGACTAGCGGGAACCCACGAGCAGTACTTC.

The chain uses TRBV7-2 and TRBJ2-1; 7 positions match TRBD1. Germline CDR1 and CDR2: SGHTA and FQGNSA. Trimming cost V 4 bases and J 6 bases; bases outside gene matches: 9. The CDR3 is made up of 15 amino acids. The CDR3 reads CASSSQGDSSNEQFF. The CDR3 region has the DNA TGTGCCAGCAGCTCCCAAGGGGACAGCTCCAATGAGCAGTTCTTC.

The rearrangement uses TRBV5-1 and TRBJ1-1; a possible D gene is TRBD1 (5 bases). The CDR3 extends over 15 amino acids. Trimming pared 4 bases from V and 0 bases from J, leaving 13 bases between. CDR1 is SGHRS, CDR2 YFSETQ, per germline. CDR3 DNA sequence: TGCGCCAGCAGCCCGACCGGGACGGTGAACACTGAAGCTTTCTTT. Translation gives CASSPTGTVNTEAFF.